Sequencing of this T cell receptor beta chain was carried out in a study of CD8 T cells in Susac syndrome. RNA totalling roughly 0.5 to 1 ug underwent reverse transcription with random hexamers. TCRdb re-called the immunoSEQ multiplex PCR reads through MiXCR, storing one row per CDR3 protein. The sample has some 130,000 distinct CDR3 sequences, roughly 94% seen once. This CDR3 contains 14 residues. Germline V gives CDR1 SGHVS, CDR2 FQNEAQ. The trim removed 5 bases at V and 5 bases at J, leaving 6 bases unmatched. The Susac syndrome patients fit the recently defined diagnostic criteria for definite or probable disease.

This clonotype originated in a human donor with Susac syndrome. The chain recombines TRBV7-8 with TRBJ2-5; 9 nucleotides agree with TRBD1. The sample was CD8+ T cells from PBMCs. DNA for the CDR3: TGTGCCAGCAGCCTGGGACAGGGTCTGGAGACCCAGTACTTC. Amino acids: CASSLGQGLETQYF.